This T cell receptor beta chain was recorded in a study of blood T cell repertoires in COVID-19. Study overall: Samples came from the United States, Italy and Spain, spanning acute and convalescent COVID-19.

TCRdb keeps only in-frame clones here, not all; method: immunoSEQ multiplex PCR. The data contain over 300,000 clones, approximately 85% of them singletons. The germline CDR1 and CDR2 sequences are LGHNA and YNFKEQ. The V end lost 3 bases, the J end lost 0 bases, and 9 bases lay between the germline ends. The CDR3 is 15 amino acids. Sequencing was carried out using peripheral blood. The V and J genes are TRBV4-2 and TRBJ1-5; D is ambiguous. This sequence was found in a human donor in a cohort sampled during active COVID-19. The CDR3 spells CASSQAEYSNQPQHF. The CDR3 nucleotides are TGTGCCAGCAGCCAGGCAGAATATAGCAATCAGCCCCAGCATTTT.